This TCR beta chain is from a study of response to subunit inactivated influenza vaccine. V was pared by 5 bases and J by 0 bases, with 11 bases between. The CDR3 has 15 amino acids. Germline V gene data show CDR1 as SGHTA and CDR2 as FQGTGA. With respect to this clonotype: Its antigen is unidentified.

TCRdb reprocessed the RT-PCR reads via MiXCR and lists one record per CDR3 protein. The table includes 610,000 or so distinct CDR3 sequences, 14% detected once. Study-wide points: It was the authors' suggestion that each seasonal influenza vaccination recruits few new T cells.

The chain combines TRBV7-3 with TRBJ2-1; a possible D gene is TRBD1 (5 bases). The source was PBMCs from blood, collected approximately 13 days after vaccination. This TCR came from a man over 45 who received an inactivated influenza vaccine. In DNA, the CDR3 is TGTGCCAGCAGCCGTGTAAGGGGCTCCTACAATGAGCAGTTCTTC. It translates to CASSRVRGSYNEQFF.